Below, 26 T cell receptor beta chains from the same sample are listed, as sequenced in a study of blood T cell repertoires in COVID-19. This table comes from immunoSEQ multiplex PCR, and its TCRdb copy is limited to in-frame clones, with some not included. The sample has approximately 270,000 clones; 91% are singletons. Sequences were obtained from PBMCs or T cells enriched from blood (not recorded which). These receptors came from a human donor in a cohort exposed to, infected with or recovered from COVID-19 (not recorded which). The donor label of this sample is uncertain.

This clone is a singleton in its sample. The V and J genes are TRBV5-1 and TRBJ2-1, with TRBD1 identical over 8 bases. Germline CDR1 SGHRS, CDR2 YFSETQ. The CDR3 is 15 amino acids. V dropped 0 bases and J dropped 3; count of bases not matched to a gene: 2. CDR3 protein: CASSLGGQGYNEQFF. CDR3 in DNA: TGCGCCAGCAGCTTGGGAGGACAGGGCTACAATGAGCAGTTCTTC.

The CDR3 region is CATSKRSGSGNTIYF. Here the CDR3 DNA reads TGTGCCACCTCTAAGAGGAGCGGCTCTGGAAACACCATATATTTT. This sequence joins TRBV24-1 and TRBJ1-3; the D is unclear. The length of the CDR3 is 15 residues. In germline, CDR1 is KGHDR, CDR2 SFDVKD. V lost 9 bases and J 0 bases, leaving 14 bases between the germline ends.

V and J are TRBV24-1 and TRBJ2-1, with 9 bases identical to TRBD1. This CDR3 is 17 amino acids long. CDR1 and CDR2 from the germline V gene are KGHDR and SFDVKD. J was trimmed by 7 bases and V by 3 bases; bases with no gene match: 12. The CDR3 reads CATSDVPGTGSGNEQFF. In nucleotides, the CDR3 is TGTGCCACCAGTGATGTCCCCGGGACAGGGTCGGGTAATGAGCAGTTCTTC.

CDR3 amino acids: CASSQREQTGGHYEQYF. In nucleotides, the CDR3 is TGTGCCAGCAGCCAAAGGGAACAGACAGGGGGCCACTACGAGCAGTACTTC. This rearrangement joins TRBV4-2 to TRBJ2-7, with TRBD1 identical over 10 bases. The CDR3 has 17 residues. The germline CDR1 and CDR2 sequences are LGHNA and YNFKEQ. V was clipped by 2 bases and J by 3 bases; unmatched bases: 10.

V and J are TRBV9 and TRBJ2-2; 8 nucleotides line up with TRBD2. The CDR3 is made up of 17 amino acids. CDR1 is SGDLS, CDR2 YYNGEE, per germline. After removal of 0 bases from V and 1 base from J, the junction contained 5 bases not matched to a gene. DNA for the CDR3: TGTGCCAGCAGCGTAGGGGGAGCGGGGGTGAACACCGGGGAGCTGTTTTTT. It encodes CASSVGGAGVNTGELFF.

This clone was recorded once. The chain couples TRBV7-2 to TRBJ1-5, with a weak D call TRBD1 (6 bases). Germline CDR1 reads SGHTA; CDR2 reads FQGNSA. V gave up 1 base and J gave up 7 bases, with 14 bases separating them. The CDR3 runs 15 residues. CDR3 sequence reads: CASSLGSQGNQPQHF. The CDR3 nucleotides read TGTGCCAGCAGCTTAGGTAGCCAGGGGAACCAGCCCCAGCATTTT.

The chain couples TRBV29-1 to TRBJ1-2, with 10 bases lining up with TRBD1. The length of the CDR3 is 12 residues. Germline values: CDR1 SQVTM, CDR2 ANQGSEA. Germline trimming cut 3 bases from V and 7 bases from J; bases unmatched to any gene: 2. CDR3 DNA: TGCAGCGTTGAGGACAGGGGGGTTGGCTACACCTTC. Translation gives CSVEDRGVGYTF.

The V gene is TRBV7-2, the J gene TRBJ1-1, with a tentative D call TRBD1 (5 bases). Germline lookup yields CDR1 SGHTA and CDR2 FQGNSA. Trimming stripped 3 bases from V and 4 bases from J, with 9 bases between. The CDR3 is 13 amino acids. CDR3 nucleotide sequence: TGTGCCAGCAGCTTCAGGGAGGGCACTGAAGCTTTCTTT. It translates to CASSFREGTEAFF.

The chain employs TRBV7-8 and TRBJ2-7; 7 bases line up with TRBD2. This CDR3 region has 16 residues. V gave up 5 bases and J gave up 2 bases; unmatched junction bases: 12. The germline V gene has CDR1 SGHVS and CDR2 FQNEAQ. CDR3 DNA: TGTGCCAGCAGCCAGGGACGCTGGGGGGGAGCCTACGAGCAGTACTTC. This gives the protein CASSQGRWGGAYEQYF.

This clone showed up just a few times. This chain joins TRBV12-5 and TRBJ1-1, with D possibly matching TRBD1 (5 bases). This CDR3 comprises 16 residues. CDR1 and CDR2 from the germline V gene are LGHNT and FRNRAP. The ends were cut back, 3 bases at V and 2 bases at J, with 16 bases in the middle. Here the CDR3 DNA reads TGTGCTAGTGGTTTAGGTCCGAAGGGGTGCAACACTGAAGCTTTCTTT. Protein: CASGLGPKGCNTEAFF.

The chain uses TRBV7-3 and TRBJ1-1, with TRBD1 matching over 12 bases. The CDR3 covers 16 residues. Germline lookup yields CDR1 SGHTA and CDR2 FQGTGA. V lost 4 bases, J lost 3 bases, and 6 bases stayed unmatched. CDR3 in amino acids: CASSWTGTGGYTEAFF. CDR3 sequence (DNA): TGTGCCAGCAGCTGGACCGGGACAGGGGGCTACACTGAAGCTTTCTTT.

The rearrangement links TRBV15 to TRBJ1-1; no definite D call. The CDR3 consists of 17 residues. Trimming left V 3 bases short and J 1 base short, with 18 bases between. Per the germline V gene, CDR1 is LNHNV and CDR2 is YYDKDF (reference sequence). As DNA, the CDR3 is TGTGCCACCAGCAGCGTTTTAGTTAGTCGCCCGAACACTGAAGCTTTCTTT. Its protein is CATSSVLVSRPNTEAFF.

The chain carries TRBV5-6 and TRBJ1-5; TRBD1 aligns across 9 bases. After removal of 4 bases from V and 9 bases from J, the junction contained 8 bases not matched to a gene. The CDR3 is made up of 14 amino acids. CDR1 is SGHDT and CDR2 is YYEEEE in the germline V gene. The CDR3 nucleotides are TGTGCCAGCAGCCGGGACAGGGCCAGGGGGCCCCAGCATTTT. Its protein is CASSRDRARGPQHF.

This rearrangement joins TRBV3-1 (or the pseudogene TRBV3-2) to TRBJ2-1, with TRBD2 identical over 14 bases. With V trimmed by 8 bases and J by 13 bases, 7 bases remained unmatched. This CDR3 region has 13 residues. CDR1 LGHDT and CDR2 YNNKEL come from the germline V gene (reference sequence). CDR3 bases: TGTGCCAGCGGACTAGCGGGGGGACAACCACAGTTCTTC. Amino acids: CASGLAGGQPQFF.

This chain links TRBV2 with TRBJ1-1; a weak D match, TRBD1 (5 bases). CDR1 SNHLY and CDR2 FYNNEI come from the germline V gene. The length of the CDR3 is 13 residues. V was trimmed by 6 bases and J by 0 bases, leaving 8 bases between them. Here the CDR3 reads CASRGEMNTEAFF. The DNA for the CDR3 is TGTGCCAGCAGAGGGGAAATGAACACTGAAGCTTTCTTT.

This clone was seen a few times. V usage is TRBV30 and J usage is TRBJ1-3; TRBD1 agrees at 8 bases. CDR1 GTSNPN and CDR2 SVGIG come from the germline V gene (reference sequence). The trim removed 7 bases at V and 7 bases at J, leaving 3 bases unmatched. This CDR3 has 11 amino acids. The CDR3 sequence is CASRQGNTIYF. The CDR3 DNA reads TGTGCCTCTCGACAGGGGAACACCATATATTTT.

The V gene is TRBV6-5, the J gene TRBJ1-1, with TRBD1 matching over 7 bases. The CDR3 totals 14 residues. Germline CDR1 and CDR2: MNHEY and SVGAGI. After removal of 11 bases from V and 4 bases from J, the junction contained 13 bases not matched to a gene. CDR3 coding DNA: TGTGCCGCCCAGGGGGTAGCTGGGGGCACTGAAGCTTTCTTT. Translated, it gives CAAQGVAGGTEAFF.

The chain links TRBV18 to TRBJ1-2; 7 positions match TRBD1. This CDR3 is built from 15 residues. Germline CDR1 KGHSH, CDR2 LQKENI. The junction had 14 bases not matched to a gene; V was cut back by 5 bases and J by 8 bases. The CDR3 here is CASSSRQGWAFGYTF. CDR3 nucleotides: TGTGCCAGCTCATCGAGACAGGGCTGGGCATTCGGCTACACCTTC.

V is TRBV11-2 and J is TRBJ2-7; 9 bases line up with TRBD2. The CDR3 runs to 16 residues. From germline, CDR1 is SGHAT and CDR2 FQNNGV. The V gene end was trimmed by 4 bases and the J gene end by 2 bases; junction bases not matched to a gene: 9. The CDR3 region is CASSSESGGRAYEQYF. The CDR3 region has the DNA TGTGCCAGCAGCTCCGAAAGCGGGGGGCGAGCCTACGAGCAGTACTTC.

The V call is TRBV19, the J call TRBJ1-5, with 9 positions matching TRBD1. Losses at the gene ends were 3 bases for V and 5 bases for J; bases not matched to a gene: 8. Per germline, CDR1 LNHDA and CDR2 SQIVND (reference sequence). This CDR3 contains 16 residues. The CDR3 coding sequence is TGTGCCAGTAGTATGGGGACAGGGTCCGGTCATCAGCCCCAGCATTTT. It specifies CASSMGTGSGHQPQHF.

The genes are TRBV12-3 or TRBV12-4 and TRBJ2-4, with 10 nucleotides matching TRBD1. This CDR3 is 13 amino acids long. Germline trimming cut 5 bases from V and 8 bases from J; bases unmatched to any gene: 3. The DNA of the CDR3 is TGTGCCAGCAGTGACAGGGGGCAAGACATTCAGTACTTC. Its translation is CASSDRGQDIQYF.

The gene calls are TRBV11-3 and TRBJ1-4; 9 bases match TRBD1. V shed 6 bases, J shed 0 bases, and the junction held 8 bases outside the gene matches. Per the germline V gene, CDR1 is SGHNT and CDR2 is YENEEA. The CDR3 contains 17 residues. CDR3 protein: CASRGTGPFATNEKLFF. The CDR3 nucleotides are TGTGCCAGCAGGGGGACAGGGCCTTTTGCAACTAATGAAAAACTGTTTTTT.

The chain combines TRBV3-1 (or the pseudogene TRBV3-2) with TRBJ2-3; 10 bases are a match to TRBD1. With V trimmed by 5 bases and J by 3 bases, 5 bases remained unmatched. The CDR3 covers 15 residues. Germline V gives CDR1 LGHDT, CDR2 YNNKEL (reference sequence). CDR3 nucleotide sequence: TGTGCCAGCAGCATCCGGACAGGGGGGACAGATACGCAGTATTTT. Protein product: CASSIRTGGTDTQYF.

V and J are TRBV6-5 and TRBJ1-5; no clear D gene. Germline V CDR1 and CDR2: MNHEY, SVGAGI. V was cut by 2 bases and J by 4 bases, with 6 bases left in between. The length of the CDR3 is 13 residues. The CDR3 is CASSYDRNQPQHF. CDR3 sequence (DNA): TGTGCCAGCAGTTACGATCGGAATCAGCCCCAGCATTTT.

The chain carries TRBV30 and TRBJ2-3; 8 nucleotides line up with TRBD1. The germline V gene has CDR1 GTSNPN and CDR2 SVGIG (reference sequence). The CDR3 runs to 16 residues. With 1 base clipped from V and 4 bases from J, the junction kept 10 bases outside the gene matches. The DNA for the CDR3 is TGTGCCTGGAGTGCCAACCGGGACAGGCGGTCAGATACGCAGTATTTT. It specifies CAWSANRDRRSDTQYF.

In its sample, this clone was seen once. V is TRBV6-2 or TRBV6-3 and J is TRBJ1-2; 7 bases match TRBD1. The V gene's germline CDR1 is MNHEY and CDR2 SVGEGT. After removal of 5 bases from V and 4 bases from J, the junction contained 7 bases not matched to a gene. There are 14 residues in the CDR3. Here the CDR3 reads CASSPRTGGYGYTF. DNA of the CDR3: TGTGCCAGCAGTCCACGGACAGGCGGCTATGGCTACACCTTC.